Listed below are T cell receptor beta chains from one sample, sequenced in a study of blood T cell repertoires in COVID-19. Some clones are missing from TCRdb's copy, which holds only in-frame ones; the method was immunoSEQ multiplex PCR. The table includes about 270,000 clones, approximately 83% detected once. The specimen sequenced was peripheral blood. These receptors were obtained from a woman in her seventies with acute or convalescent COVID-19. CDR3s include the opening cysteine and the closing phenylalanine or tryptophan. A D gene is named only where the DNA matches it firmly. Rows may omit the clone size; those that give it use once, few, many or a size class.

D,J,size,V,CDR3,DNA
TRBD1,TRBJ1-1,few,TRBV2,CASILEGGLRNTEAFF,TGTGCCAGCATTTTAGAAGGGGGCCTTCGGAACACTGAAGCTTTCTTT
TRBD2,TRBJ2-5,-,TRBV7-2,CASSSLAGGLGTQYF,TGTGCCAGCAGCTCGTTAGCGGGGGGGCTCGGGACCCAGTACTTC
-,TRBJ1-6,-,TRBV20-1,CSASFGRGSPLHF,TGCAGTGCTAGTTTCGGCAGGGGCTCACCCCTCCACTTT
TRBD1,TRBJ1-1,-,TRBV6-5,CASSFSGGASTEAFF,TGTGCCAGCAGTTTCTCAGGGGGCGCGAGCACTGAAGCTTTCTTT
TRBD1,TRBJ1-5,-,TRBV5-1,CASSLAGGSEQPQHF,TGCGCCAGCAGCTTAGCAGGGGGCTCGGAACAGCCCCAGCATTTT
-,TRBJ1-2,-,TRBV2,CASRQGAGPGYTF,TGTGCCAGCCGACAAGGGGCAGGGCCCGGCTACACCTTC
TRBD1,TRBJ1-2,-,TRBV25-1,CASSTTGGVYGYTF,TGTGCCAGCAGTACTACAGGGGGTGTCTATGGCTACACCTTC
TRBD1,TRBJ2-1,-,TRBV7-9,CASSRPFEQGPGYNEQFF,TGTGCCAGCAGCCGGCCCTTCGAACAGGGGCCCGGATACAATGAGCAGTTCTTC
-,TRBJ2-2,many,TRBV18,CASSPGHPTGELFF,TGTGCCAGCTCACCCGGACATCCCACCGGGGAGCTGTTTTTT
-,TRBJ1-4,-,TRBV30,CAWSVPNSEKLFF,TGTGCCTGGAGTGTACCGAATAGTGAAAAACTGTTTTTT
-,TRBJ1-2,-,TRBV10-3,CAISESDSSYGYTF,TGTGCCATCAGTGAGTCGGACAGTAGCTATGGCTACACCTTC
-,TRBJ2-3,-,TRBV4-1,CASSSLDTSGDTQYF,TGCGCCAGCTCCTCCCTGGATACAAGCGGAGATACGCAGTATTTT
TRBD1,TRBJ2-1,once,TRBV7-6,CASSSLGTGGYNEQFF,TGTGCCAGCAGCTCTCTCGGGACAGGGGGCTACAATGAGCAGTTCTTC
TRBD2,TRBJ2-5,-,TRBV5-1,CASSTAGGRETQYF,TGCGCCAGCAGCACCGCGGGAGGTCGAGAGACCCAGTACTTC
-,TRBJ2-2,-,TRBV6-1,CASTPVQAGELFF,TGTGCCAGCACTCCAGTACAAGCCGGGGAGCTGTTTTTT
-,TRBJ1-5,-,TRBV13,CASSCRLFRPQHF,TGTGCCAGCAGTTGCCGACTTTTTAGGCCCCAGCATTTT
-,TRBJ2-4,-,TRBV27,CARSDNNKNIQYF,TGTGCCAGATCGGACAACAACAAAAACATTCAGTACTTC
TRBD2,TRBJ2-1,-,TRBV3-1/TRBV3-2,CASSTTLAGGHEQFF,TGTGCCAGCAGCACTACACTAGCGGGGGGGCATGAGCAGTTCTTC
-,TRBJ1-2,-,TRBV2,CASKHRDTVNYGYTF,TGTGCCAGCAAACACCGGGACACCGTAAACTATGGCTACACCTTC
-,TRBJ1-1,-,TRBV18,CASSTLNTEAFF,TGTGCCAGTTCCACTTTGAACACTGAAGCTTTCTTT
TRBD1,TRBJ1-1,-,TRBV5-1,CASSSPTGTSSSEAFF,TGCGCCAGCAGCTCCCCGACAGGGACCTCGAGCTCTGAAGCTTTCTTT
TRBD2,TRBJ2-5,-,TRBV10-3,CAISGGGGGRETQYF,TGTGCCATCAGTGGCGGAGGCGGGGGACGGGAGACCCAGTACTTC
-,TRBJ2-7,-,TRBV12-3/TRBV12-4,CASSFWGAGEQYF,TGTGCCAGCAGTTTTTGGGGCGCGGGGGAGCAGTACTTC
-,TRBJ1-2,-,TRBV10-2,CASSESPPTYGYTF,TGCGCCAGCAGTGAGTCTCCGCCTACCTATGGCTACACCTTC
TRBD1,TRBJ2-1,-,TRBV2,CASTLDRYNEQFF,TGTGCCAGCACCCTGGACAGGTACAATGAGCAGTTCTTC
TRBD2,TRBJ2-5,-,TRBV12-3/TRBV12-4,CASSRGRGQTQYF,TGTGCCAGCTCGCGAGGGAGGGGACAGACCCAGTACTTC
-,TRBJ2-3,-,TRBV19,CASSMTRSTDTQYF,TGTGCCAGTAGTATGACTCGTAGCACAGATACGCAGTATTTT
-,TRBJ1-1,-,TRBV18,CASSPSNRNTEAFF,TGTGCCAGCTCACCCTCCAACAGAAACACTGAAGCTTTCTTT
TRBD2,TRBJ2-2,-,TRBV5-6,CASSWGLVGSGELFF,TGTGCCAGCAGCTGGGGACTAGTGGGATCCGGGGAGCTGTTTTTT
-,TRBJ2-1,-,TRBV5-4,CASSLSRSSYNEQFF,TGTGCCAGCAGCTTGTCCAGGTCCTCCTACAATGAGCAGTTCTTC
TRBD2,TRBJ2-5,-,TRBV3-1/TRBV3-2,CASSPSGVPGETQYF,TGTGCCAGCAGCCCGAGCGGGGTGCCGGGGGAGACCCAGTACTTC
-,TRBJ1-1,once,TRBV23-1,CASRSYVNTEAFF,TGCGCCAGCAGGAGCTATGTCAACACTGAAGCTTTCTTT
TRBD2,TRBJ2-5,-,TRBV4-1,CASSQQRTSGGVRETQYF,TGCGCCAGCAGCCAACAGAGGACTAGCGGGGGTGTGCGGGAGACCCAGTACTTC
TRBD1,TRBJ1-2,-,TRBV4-2,CASSQEPGQGVSGGYTF,TGTGCCAGCAGCCAAGAGCCAGGACAGGGAGTTTCGGGTGGCTACACCTTC
-,TRBJ1-1,few,TRBV5-1,CASSSRGNTEAFF,TGCGCCAGCAGTTCCAGGGGGAACACTGAAGCTTTCTTT
-,TRBJ1-1,-,TRBV2,CASSPGQKAFF,TGTGCCAGCAGCCCTGGACAGAAAGCTTTCTTT
-,TRBJ2-7,-,TRBV19,CASSPRGIKSYEQYF,TGTGCCAGTAGTCCCCGGGGGATAAAATCCTACGAGCAGTACTTC